These 9 T cell receptor beta chains were all obtained from the same sample, sequenced in a study of blood T cell repertoires in COVID-19. The data were produced by immunoSEQ multiplex PCR, yet TCRdb's version contains in-frame clones alone and is incomplete. This repertoire shows about 230,000 clones, 81% found once; its top ten account for approximately 8.7%. What was sequenced was peripheral blood. These receptors all come from a woman of 80 years or more with acute or convalescent COVID-19.

Concerning this clone itself: This CDR3 is also generated by other DNA sequences in the sample. The J gene is TRBJ1-3, the V gene TRBV6-5; no definite D call. The CDR3 runs to 15 residues. Germline V gene lookup returns CDR1 MNHEY and CDR2 SVGAGI. V lost 6 bases and J 1 base, leaving 13 bases between the germline ends. The DNA of the CDR3 is TGTGCCAGCAGGGAGGTTTTAGGGTCTGGAAACACCATATATTTT. Translating it yields CASREVLGSGNTIYF.

The genes are TRBV28 and TRBJ2-4; 14 positions agree with TRBD2. The V gene end was trimmed by 4 bases and the J gene end by 7 bases; junction bases not matched to a gene: 9. The CDR3 is 17 amino acids. Germline CDR1 MDHEN, CDR2 SYDVKM. The CDR3 coding sequence is TGTGCCAGCAGTTCCGGGACTAGCGGGAGCCGTAATAACATTCAGTACTTC. Translated, it gives CASSSGTSGSRNNIQYF. The complete variable domain, with remaining parts taken from reference TRBV28 and TRBJ2-4, reads DVKVTQSSRYLVKRTGEKVFLECVQDMDHENMFWYRQDPGLGLRLIYFSYDVKMKEKGDIPEGYSVSREKKERFSLILESASTNQTSMYLCASSSGTSGSRNNIQYFGAGTRLSVL.

The V and J genes are TRBV29-1 and TRBJ1-2, with D hard to call. Germline CDR1 reads SQVTM; CDR2 reads ANQGSEA. V was shortened by 6 bases and J by 7 bases, with 12 bases between the two germline ends. The CDR3 contains 11 residues. The CDR3 nucleotides read TGCAGCGTGTGGGCCATAGGTGGCTACACCTTC. It yields the protein CSVWAIGGYTF. Drawing the rest from reference TRBV29-1 and TRBJ1-2, the complete variable domain is SAVISQKPSRDICQRGTSLTIQCQVDSQVTMMFWYRQQPGQSLTLIATANQGSEATYESGFVIDKFPISRPNLTFSTLTVSNMSPEDSSIYLCSVWAIGGYTFGSGTRLTVV.

The gene calls are TRBV28 and TRBJ1-2; D ambiguous. The CDR3 is 12 amino acids. V lost 1 base and J 6 bases, leaving 6 bases between the germline ends. Germline V gene lookup returns CDR1 MDHEN and CDR2 SYDVKM. CDR3 in amino acids: CASSLYGDGYTF. In DNA, the CDR3 is TGTGCCAGCAGTTTATACGGGGATGGCTACACCTTC.

In its sample, this clone was seen once. The chain uses TRBV3-1 (or the pseudogene TRBV3-2) and TRBJ2-7; D possibly corresponds to TRBD2 (6 bases). V lost 1 base and J 2 bases, leaving 21 bases between the germline ends. Germline loops: CDR1 LGHDT, CDR2 YNNKEL (reference sequence). The CDR3 sequence is 18 residues long. The CDR3 sequence: CASSQAINIQGGAYEQYF. Written as DNA, the CDR3 is TGTGCCAGCAGCCAAGCTATTAATATTCAGGGAGGAGCCTACGAGCAGTACTTC.

The chain is built from TRBV29-1 and TRBJ1-2, with 7 bases lining up with TRBD1. The length of the CDR3 is 14 residues. Trimming removed 1 base from V and 4 bases from J; junction bases left unmatched: 6. Per the germline V gene, CDR1 is SQVTM and CDR2 is ANQGSEA. This chain's CDR3 is CSVEGRRGVYGYTF. CDR3 nucleotide sequence: TGCAGCGTTGAAGGCCGCAGGGGGGTCTATGGCTACACCTTC.

The V and J genes are TRBV6-2 or TRBV6-3 and TRBJ1-4; TRBD1 matches 10 bases. The CDR3 has 18 amino acids. Germline CDR1 is MNHEY and CDR2 is SVGEGT. Trimming at V came to 5 bases and at J to 0 bases, leaving 9 bases not matched to a gene. The CDR3 DNA sequence: TGTGCCAGCAGTCTACGGGACAGGGGCGGATCAACTAATGAAAAACTGTTTTTT. This translates into CASSLRDRGGSTNEKLFF.

The chain recombines TRBV5-1 with TRBJ1-6; TRBD1 aligns across 9 bases. Germline assignment: CDR1 SGHRS and CDR2 YFSETQ. The CDR3 is made up of 17 amino acids. Trimming at V came to 0 bases and at J to 7 bases, leaving 8 bases not matched to a gene. CDR3 DNA: TGCGCCAGCAGCTTGGCGGGACAGGGTTCCCGGAATTCACCCCTCCACTTT. It encodes CASSLAGQGSRNSPLHF.

This clone was recorded a few times. The V call is TRBV19, the J call TRBJ1-1, with 7 bases lining up with TRBD1. This CDR3 has 17 residues. The J segment lost 1 base and the V segment lost 0 bases, leaving 8 bases of the junction unmatched. Per germline, CDR1 LNHDA and CDR2 SQIVND (reference sequence). The CDR3, as DNA: TGTGCCAGTAGTATAGATTCAACCGGGACAGAGAACACTGAAGCTTTCTTT. Its protein product is CASSIDSTGTENTEAFF.